The 9 T cell receptor beta chains below were found in one sample sequenced in a study of Tregs in tolerant kidney transplant recipients. Related graft donors supplied nonmyeloablative bone marrow transplants, and mixed chimerism was transient. Assay: immunoSEQ multiplex PCR; the TCRdb copy retains only in-frame clones and omits some. The sample totals about 11,000 clones; its top ten clones hold roughly 26%. This specimen was CD8+ T cells from blood (PBMCs), taken 24 months after the transplant. The receptor set was obtained from a human patient who received a combined kidney and bone marrow transplant. The graft donor may be the source of some T cells.

A note on this clone: Coverage ceases 3 residues before the CDR3 finishes, and the germline J gene fills in the end. The chain recombines TRBV19 with TRBJ2-7; 7 positions agree with TRBD2. The CDR3 spans 17 residues. Germline V gives CDR1 LNHDA, CDR2 SQIVND (reference sequence). J was trimmed by 5 bases and V by 0 bases; bases with no gene match: 13. The sequenced part of the CDR3 DNA is TGTGCCAGTAGTATAGATGGGAGCGGGGAGCCGGGAGACGAG. Amino acid sequence: CASSIDGSGEPGDE. The whole CDR3 region reads CASSIDGSGEPGDEQYF.

With respect to this clone: The read ends 3 residues before the CDR3 terminus; that terminus is restored from the germline J gene. The chain employs TRBV11-2 and TRBJ2-1; D may be TRBD2 (6 bases). The length of the CDR3 is 15 residues. Germline V gene sequence: CDR1 SGHAT, CDR2 FQNNGV. V lost 1 base, J lost 6 bases, and 13 bases lay in between. The DNA read from the CDR3 is TGTGCCAGCAGCTTAGGGCTAGCGACCCGCAATGAG. Translating it yields CASSLGLATRNE. The entire CDR3 reads CASSLGLATRNEQFF.

About this clone: The CDR3 is cut off 3 residues early in the read; its end comes from the germline J gene. The chain combines TRBV20-1 with TRBJ2-1; TRBD2 matches at 10 bases. The CDR3 is 16 residues long. V shed 0 bases, J shed 4 bases, and the junction held 6 bases outside the gene matches. The germline CDR1 and CDR2 sequences are DFQATT and SNEGSKA (reference sequence). The DNA read from the CDR3 is TGCAGTGCTAGAGATCGGGGGACTAGCGTTTACAATGAG. It is translated as CSARDRGTSVYNE. The CDR3, in full, reads CSARDRGTSVYNEQFF.

Details on this clone: The CDR3 end is not reached by the read, which stops 3 residues before it; the germline J gene fills it in. The rearrangement joins TRBV30 to TRBJ2-1; D possibly uses TRBD1 or TRBD2 (5 bases each). The CDR3 has 11 amino acids. Germline V gene sequence: CDR1 GTSNPN, CDR2 SVGIG (reference sequence). The CDR3 reads CAEDIHNEQFF. The CDR3 bases that were read are TGTGCGGAGGACATCCACAATGAG.

Of note for this clone: Read data end 3 residues before the CDR3 end; the end is taken from the germline J gene. The chain uses TRBV7-9 and TRBJ2-2, with D possibly TRBD2 on 6 matching bases. This CDR3 region has 13 residues. V was cut by 5 bases and J by 6 bases, with 10 bases left in between. The germline CDR1 and CDR2 sequences are SEHNR and FQNEAQ (reference sequence). CDR3 loop: CASSPGGAGELFF. The DNA read from the CDR3 is TGTGCCAGCAGCCCGGGCGGGGCCGGGGAG. The variable domain in full, with the rest retrieved from reference TRBV7-9 and TRBJ2-2, is DTGVSQNPRHKITKRGQNVTFRCDPISEHNRLYWYRQTLGQGPEFLTYFQNEAQLEKSRLLSDRFSAERPKGSFSTLEIQRTEQGDSAMYLCASSPGGAGELFFGEGSRLTVL.

As concerns this clone: The read ends 3 residues shy of where the CDR3 ends; the end is completed using the germline J gene. J is TRBJ2-7 and V is TRBV6-2 or TRBV6-3; a possible D gene is TRBD1 (6 bases). The germline V and J ends were trimmed by 2 bases and 2 bases, with 13 bases remaining between them. CDR3 length: 15 residues. CDR1 MNHEY and CDR2 SVGEGT come from the germline V gene. This CDR3 is CASSYPRQAAYEQYF. The CDR3 bases that were read are TGTGCCAGCAGTTACCCGAGACAGGCAGCCTACGAG.

On this clone: The read is 3 residues too short to cover the CDR3 end, so that end is filled in from the germline J gene. The J gene is TRBJ2-5, the V gene TRBV2, with TRBD1 matching 7 bases. J was trimmed by 4 bases and V by 2 bases; bases with no gene match: 4. CDR1 and CDR2 (germline): SNHLY, FYNNEI. The CDR3 is 14 residues long. The CDR3 spells CASSELAGGETQYF. The CDR3 DNA, read in part, is TGTGCCAGCAGTGAATTGGCAGGGGGAGAGACC.

Concerning this clone itself: The CDR3 goes on 3 residues after the read ends, and that part is filled in from the germline J gene. V gene TRBV9 combines with J gene TRBJ2-7; 7 bases align to TRBD1. The V gene end was trimmed by 0 bases and the J gene end by 2 bases; junction bases not matched to a gene: 2. CDR1 and CDR2 (germline): SGDLS, YYNGEE. The CDR3 spans 14 residues. The covered CDR3 bases are TGTGCCAGCAGCGTAGGGACAGGAGCCTACGAG. Its translation: CASSVGTGAYE. The complete CDR3 protein is CASSVGTGAYEQYF. Full variable domain (missing parts from reference TRBV9 and TRBJ2-7): DSGVTQTPKHLITATGQRVTLRCSPRSGDLSVYWYQQSLDQGLQFLIQYYNGEERAKGNILERFSAQQFPDLHSELNLSSLELGDSALYFCASSVGTGAYEQYFGPGTRLTVT.

Details on this clone: The missing CDR3 end, 3 residues past where the read stops, is filled in from the germline J gene. This chain links TRBV20-1 with TRBJ2-1; weak D call: TRBD1 (6 bases). Germline values: CDR1 DFQATT, CDR2 SNEGSKA (reference sequence). The V gene lost 4 bases and the J gene lost 0 bases, with 10 bases spanning the gap. This CDR3 has 14 residues. CDR3 DNA (partial): TGCAGTGCTAAGGACAGACGCTCCTACAATGAG. Protein: CSAKDRRSYNE. Given in full, the CDR3 is CSAKDRRSYNEQFF.